Listed below are T cell receptor beta chains from one sample, sequenced in a study of shared clonotypes between healthy human individuals. Assay used: immunoSEQ multiplex PCR; TCRdb lists only in-frame clones, some missing. The sample lists 190,000 or so clones, 66% occurring once. Sequencing input: memory CD4+ T cells sorted from blood. The receptors come from a man aged 25 to 40 in good health. The CDR3 runs from the conserved cysteine through the conserved F or W. The D gene is left open where the match is weak. Size is stated for part of the rows, as once, few or many counts, or as a class when the clone is expanded.

d_call j_call clone_size v_call cdr3_nt cdr3_aa
- TRBJ2-3 - TRBV5-6 TGTGCCAGCCGCCATGGGGGCCCTAAGACAGATACGCAGTATTTT CASRHGGPKTDTQYF
- TRBJ2-1 - TRBV18 TGTGCCAGCTCACCACCCCGGACAACTTACAATGAGCAGTTCTTC CASSPPRTTYNEQFF
- TRBJ2-2 - TRBV5-1 TGCGCCACCACGGGTTTGCCGACCACCGGGGAGCTGTTTTTT CATTGLPTTGELFF
- TRBJ2-3 few TRBV27 TGTGCCAGCAGGCGGCGGGCCGAGGTGACAGATACGCAGTATTTT CASRRRAEVTDTQYF
TRBD2 TRBJ2-5 - TRBV18 TGTGCCAGCTCACCACCGGGTGGAACGGGGGGAGAGACCCAGTACTTC CASSPPGGTGGETQYF
TRBD2 TRBJ2-1 - TRBV11-2 TGTGCCAGCAGCTTCGGACTAGCGGGTCACCGAGGGCAGTTCTTC CASSFGLAGHRGQFF
TRBD2 TRBJ2-3 few TRBV6-4 TGTGCCAGCAGTGTGGGACTAGCGGGCACAGATACGCAGTATTTT CASSVGLAGTDTQYF
- TRBJ1-5 - TRBV10-3 TGTGCCATCAGTGAAGGAGGACGAGGGGTCAATCAGCCCCAGCATTTT CAISEGGRGVNQPQHF
- TRBJ2-2 - TRBV10-3 TGTGCCATCAGTGATTTGACCACGGCAGGAACCGGGGAGCTGTTTTTT CAISDLTTAGTGELFF
- TRBJ1-2 - TRBV11-1 TGTGCCAGCAGCTTAGGGGGCCGGGGTTCGTCTGGCTACACCTTC CASSLGGRGSSGYTF
- TRBJ2-1 once TRBV11-3 TGTGCCAGCAGCCCTAGGGGGGGACAGAGGTACAATGAGCAGTTCTTC CASSPRGGQRYNEQFF
TRBD1 TRBJ2-7 - TRBV6-5 TGTGCCAGCAGCGACCGGGACAGGGGTCCTCGGGAGCAGTACTTC CASSDRDRGPREQYF
TRBD1 TRBJ2-7 once TRBV2 TGTGCCAGCAGTGTAGGGGGCAAAGGTTCCTACGAGCAGTACTTC CASSVGGKGSYEQYF
TRBD1 TRBJ1-2 few TRBV7-9 TGTGCCAGCAGTTGGGACAGGGAGGGCTATGGCTACACCTTC CASSWDREGYGYTF
- TRBJ2-1 many TRBV10-3 TGTGCCATCCGGGCTAGCGATGAGCAGTTCTTC CAIRASDEQFF
- TRBJ2-1 - TRBV7-3 TGTGCCAGCAGCTTAAGGGACAATTTGAATGAGCAGTTCTTC CASSLRDNLNEQFF
- TRBJ2-7 - TRBV5-6 TGTGCCAGCAGCTTGGTCAACAACGGTTTCTCCGAGCAGTACTTC CASSLVNNGFSEQYF
TRBD1 TRBJ1-1 few TRBV6-1 TGTGCCAGCAGTGCTAGACAGGGGAACACTGAAGCTTTCTTT CASSARQGNTEAFF
TRBD2 TRBJ2-2 few TRBV27 TGTGCCAGCAGTTTATCGTACCCAGCGGGAGGTACCGGGGAGCTGTTTTTT CASSLSYPAGGTGELFF
- TRBJ2-7 - TRBV14 TGTGCCAGCAGCCAGGCCCGCGCAGCTTTTGGGGAGCAGTACTTC CASSQARAAFGEQYF